This T cell receptor beta chain stems from a study of blood T cell repertoires in COVID-19. Repertoires were generated with immunoSEQ multiplex PCR, while TCRdb's copy carries only in-frame clones and drops some. Altogether 50,000 to 75,000 clones are present, over 65% being singletons, with the ten largest covering roughly a fifth. Germline loops: CDR1 SGHAT, CDR2 FQNNGV. Between the trimmed V and J ends, which lost 5 bases and 8 bases, there was a span of 18 bases. The CDR3 is 15 amino acids. Sequenced: peripheral blood. The J gene is TRBJ1-4, the V gene TRBV11-2, with D unresolved. This clonotype originated in a man older than 75 with active or convalescent COVID-19. The CDR3 spells CASSEGFGVLEKLFF. DNA for the CDR3: TGTGCCAGCAGCGAAGGGTTCGGGGTGTTAGAAAAACTGTTTTTT.